This is a list of T cell receptor beta chains from one sample in a study of blood T cell repertoires in COVID-19. Only in-frame clones appear in the TCRdb table, and some are missing; sequencing was by immunoSEQ multiplex PCR. The table lists 240,000 or so clones, around 86% of them singletons. The sample taken for sequencing was PBMCs or T cells enriched from blood (not recorded which). These TCRs come from a woman in her thirties or forties with acute COVID-19. The CDR3 runs from the conserved cysteine through the conserved F or W. D genes are given only for firm matches. Clone size appears in some rows only: once, few, many, or a class for an expanded clone.

TRBJ2-7,TRBV5-1,TRBD2,.,TGCGCCAGCAGCTTGGGACTAGCCGGGGAGCAGTACTTC,CASSLGLAGEQYF
TRBJ1-2,TRBV5-1,TRBD1,.,TGCGCCAGCAGTCTCGTGACAGGGGGCGCCGATGGCTACACCTTC,CASSLVTGGADGYTF
TRBJ1-6,TRBV9,.,.,TGTGCCAGCAGCCACCGGGACACGTCTAATTCACCCCTCCACTTT,CASSHRDTSNSPLHF
TRBJ2-1,TRBV7-7,TRBD2,.,TGTGCTAAGACACCGCTTGGGGCTAGCGGGAGGGGCTATGAGCAGTTCTTC,CAKTPLGASGRGYEQFF
TRBJ2-2,TRBV2,.,few,TGTGCCAGCAGCGGGCCAGGGACGAACACCGGGGAGCTGTTTTTT,CASSGPGTNTGELFF
TRBJ2-7,TRBV7-8,TRBD2,.,TGTGCCAGCAGCTTAGTGAGCGGGAGGATGTCCTACGAGCAGTACTTC,CASSLVSGRMSYEQYF
TRBJ1-2,TRBV12-3/TRBV12-4,.,once,TGTGCCAGCAGTTTGAGGCCAGAGAGAGGCTACACCTTC,CASSLRPERGYTF
TRBJ1-1,TRBV5-1,TRBD1,.,TGCGCCAGCAAAACCGGGACAGGGTCAAACACTGAAGCTTTCTTT,CASKTGTGSNTEAFF
TRBJ2-5,TRBV29-1,.,.,TGCAGCGTTGCCCGGGAGATAAAGGAGACCCAGTACTTC,CSVAREIKETQYF
TRBJ1-5,TRBV12-3/TRBV12-4,.,.,TGTGCCAGCCGGGGGGGCGGTCAGCCCCAGCATTTT,CASRGGGQPQHF
TRBJ2-2,TRBV11-2,TRBD1,.,TGTGCCAGCAGCCCAAGGACAGGGGTAACCGGGGAGCTGTTTTTT,CASSPRTGVTGELFF
TRBJ1-5,TRBV5-6,.,.,TGTGCCAGCAGCAACAGGGTTTACGGCAATCAGCCCCAGCATTTT,CASSNRVYGNQPQHF
TRBJ2-3,TRBV15,.,few,TGTGCCACCAGCAGCGGGGGGCAGGGCACAGATACGCAGTATTTT,CATSSGGQGTDTQYF
TRBJ2-7,TRBV15,.,.,TGTGCCACCAGCAGAGATCTCACACCCGAGCAGTACTTC,CATSRDLTPEQYF
TRBJ2-1,TRBV7-9,.,.,TGTGCCAGCAACCTTGGCTATGAGCAGTTCTTC,CASNLGYEQFF
TRBJ1-1,TRBV30,TRBD1,.,TGTGCCTGGAGTGGGGACAGGGTGAACACTGAAGCTTTCTTT,CAWSGDRVNTEAFF
TRBJ2-3,TRBV5-4,TRBD2,.,TGTGCCAGCAGATCTCGGGAGGGGGATACGCAGTATTTT,CASRSREGDTQYF
TRBJ2-2,TRBV14,.,.,TGTGCCAGCAGCCAGTTTCCAGAGGGCGGGGAGCTGTTTTTT,CASSQFPEGGELFF
TRBJ2-2,TRBV5-1,TRBD2,.,TGCGCCAGCAGCTTGGATAGCGGGAGGGCGCGGACCGGGGAGCTGTTTTTT,CASSLDSGRARTGELFF
TRBJ2-2,TRBV19,TRBD2,.,TGTGCCAGTAGTGCCTGGACTAGCGGGAGGGTATTACACCGGGAGCTGTTTTTT,CASSAWTSGRVLHRELFF
TRBJ1-2,TRBV7-9,.,.,TGTGCCAGCAGCCAAACCCGGGACACTTCAGCTAACTATGGCTACACCTTC,CASSQTRDTSANYGYTF
TRBJ2-7,TRBV18,.,.,TGTGCCAGCTCACCACCGCCTAGAAACTACGAGCAGTACTTC,CASSPPPRNYEQYF
TRBJ1-2,TRBV2,TRBD1,once,TGTGCCAGCAGCGGGACAGGTCTCGACTATGGCTACACCTTC,CASSGTGLDYGYTF
TRBJ2-7,TRBV11-2,TRBD2,once,TGTGCCAGCAGGGAAGGGACTAGCGGGGGCTCCTACGAGCAGTACTTC,CASREGTSGGSYEQYF
TRBJ1-2,TRBV5-8,.,.,TGTGCCAGCAGCTTGGATCCAGACAAGAACTATGGCTACACCTTC,CASSLDPDKNYGYTF
TRBJ2-1,TRBV20-1,TRBD2,.,TGCAGTGCTAGTAATCCGTCTAGCGGGAGAGAAGGACGCAAATTCAGCTCCTACAATGAGCAGTTCTTC,CSASNPSSGREGRKFSSYNEQFF
TRBJ2-3,TRBV4-2,TRBD2,.,TGTGCCAGCAGCCACATTGGGGGTCGGGAGGCGGTAGATACGCAGTATTTT,CASSHIGGREAVDTQYF
TRBJ1-6,TRBV2,.,.,TGTGCCAGCAGTGAACCCACAGGTGTTAAGAATTCACCCCTCCACTTT,CASSEPTGVKNSPLHF
TRBJ2-2,TRBV4-1,.,.,TGCGCCAGCAGCCAAGAGGAGGGCACCGGGGAGCTGTTTTTT,CASSQEEGTGELFF
TRBJ2-2,TRBV2,.,.,TGTGCCAGCAGCCCCAGACAGGGGAGGGTAACCGGGGAGCTGTTTTTT,CASSPRQGRVTGELFF
TRBJ1-6,TRBV30,TRBD1,.,TGTGCCTGGAGGGGACAGGGTGAGGGTTCACCCCTCCACTTT,CAWRGQGEGSPLHF
TRBJ1-1,TRBV6-5,.,.,TGTGCCAGCAGTCCGGGGGGTACTGAAGCTTTCTTT,CASSPGGTEAFF
TRBJ1-5,TRBV19,.,.,TGTGCCAGTAGTATAGCCGGGGTAGTAGTCGATCAGCCCCAGCATTTT,CASSIAGVVVDQPQHF
TRBJ1-2,TRBV9,.,.,TGTGCCAGCAGCGTAGACAGAAGTACGCGTGGCTACACCTTC,CASSVDRSTRGYTF
TRBJ2-2,TRBV5-1,TRBD2,once,TGCGCCAGCCGTAGCGGGGTCCTGAACACCGGGGAGCTGTTTTTT,CASRSGVLNTGELFF
TRBJ1-5,TRBV30,TRBD1,.,TGTGCCTGGAGTACAGGACAGGGGTTCAATCAGCCCCAGCATTTT,CAWSTGQGFNQPQHF
TRBJ1-6,TRBV20-1,TRBD1,.,TGCAGTGCTAGTACAGGGGGTGGTAATTCACCCCTCCACTTT,CSASTGGGNSPLHF
TRBJ2-3,TRBV7-3,.,.,TGTGCCAGCAGCTTATCGGGGATAAGCACAGATACGCAGTATTTT,CASSLSGISTDTQYF
TRBJ2-5,TRBV25-1,.,.,TGTGCCAGCAGTGAAAGTCAGATCAGGGAGACCCAGTACTTC,CASSESQIRETQYF
TRBJ1-1,TRBV2,TRBD1,.,TGTGCCAGCAGTGAAACAGGGGGTGGGACTGAAGCTTTCTTT,CASSETGGGTEAFF
TRBJ1-4,TRBV5-4,.,once,TGTGCCAGCAGCCGGCAGGGAGGAACTAATGAAAAACTGTTTTTT,CASSRQGGTNEKLFF
TRBJ2-1,TRBV7-6,.,.,TGTGCCAGCAGCCCTCCCGGGAATGAGCAGTTCTTC,CASSPPGNEQFF
TRBJ2-1,TRBV19,TRBD2,.,TGTGCCAGTAGGCCTTGGACTAGCGGGAGAGGTGAGCAGTTCTTC,CASRPWTSGRGEQFF
TRBJ1-2,TRBV3-1/TRBV3-2,.,.,TGTGCCAGCAGCCGGGGAGGAAACTATGGCTACACCTTC,CASSRGGNYGYTF
TRBJ2-5,TRBV30,TRBD2,.,TGTGCCTGGAGTGTAAGCGGGAGCGAGACCCAGTACTTC,CAWSVSGSETQYF
TRBJ2-7,TRBV2,.,.,TGTGCCAGCAGTGAAAGAAGGGGCACGGACTACGAGCAGTACTTC,CASSERRGTDYEQYF
TRBJ2-3,TRBV7-9,.,.,TGTGCCAGCAGCCCCCGGTCAGATACGCAGTATTTT,CASSPRSDTQYF
TRBJ1-3,TRBV11-3,.,few,TGTGCCAGCAGCTGGAGGGGAGCGGGTGGAAACACCATATATTTT,CASSWRGAGGNTIYF
TRBJ2-1,TRBV14,TRBD2,.,TGTGCCAGCAGCTGGACTAGCGGGAGGGCCGTTATAGGAAATGAGCAGTTCTTC,CASSWTSGRAVIGNEQFF
TRBJ1-2,TRBV30,.,.,TGTGCCTGGAATGGGGGGAACGACTATGGCTACACCTTC,CAWNGGNDYGYTF
TRBJ1-5,TRBV2,TRBD1,.,TGTGCCAGCAGTCTCTGGACAGGGGGTCTCAATCAGCCCCAGCATTTT,CASSLWTGGLNQPQHF
TRBJ1-2,TRBV20-1,.,.,TGCAGTGCTAGAAGTATGGAGGGCTACACCTTC,CSARSMEGYTF
TRBJ2-1,TRBV12-3/TRBV12-4,.,once,TGTGCCAGCAGTCCCTCACAGGACAATGAGCAGTTCTTC,CASSPSQDNEQFF
TRBJ1-6,TRBV5-4,TRBD1,.,TGTGCCAGCAGCTCATCTACAGGGGGCACTTCACCCCTCCACTTT,CASSSSTGGTSPLHF
TRBJ1-2,TRBV5-8,TRBD1,.,TGTGCCAGCAGCTCTACAGGGGGAATTGGCTACACCTTC,CASSSTGGIGYTF
TRBJ1-1,TRBV11-2,.,.,TGTGCCAGCAGCTCCCCCCGCAGGGGTTTTGAAGCTTTCTTT,CASSSPRRGFEAFF
TRBJ2-7,TRBV6-4,.,few,TGTGCCAGCAGTGACCCGGGACAAAGAGATTACGAGCAGTACTTC,CASSDPGQRDYEQYF